This T cell receptor (beta chain) is drawn from a study of T-cell reconstitution after alpha-beta-depleted transplantation in children. Overall study results and limits: Surviving recipient T cells and intrathymic progenitors accounted for some patients' high TCRbeta diversity at day 60. T-cell counts and diversity at one year post-transplant came mainly from newly produced T cells. About two months after transplant, alpha-beta T cells reportedly came from several hundred expanded graft clones.

CDR3 size: 15 residues. Germline V CDR1 and CDR2: MGHRA, YSYEKL. The V gene end was trimmed by 1 base and the J gene end by 4 bases; junction bases not matched to a gene: 2. Preparation of the TCRbeta library involved a method that used unique molecular identifiers. Each CDR3 protein is one row after TCRdb ran MiXCR on the PCR reads. This table has 400,000 to 450,000 distinct CDR3 sequences, around two fifths appearing once. In its sample, this clonotype was seen once. The antigen remains unidentified. The receptor comes from a girl aged 2-9 years with aplastic anemia, due to receive a stem cell transplant. This chain uses TRBV4-1 with TRBJ1-1; TRBD1 aligns across 11 bases. Sequenced here: PBMCs, sampled before TCRalphabeta/CD19-depleted stem cell transplant. The CDR3 spells CASSQGGTGGTEAFF. In DNA, the CDR3 is TGCGCCAGCAGCCAAGGGGGGACAGGGGGCACTGAAGCTTTCTTT.